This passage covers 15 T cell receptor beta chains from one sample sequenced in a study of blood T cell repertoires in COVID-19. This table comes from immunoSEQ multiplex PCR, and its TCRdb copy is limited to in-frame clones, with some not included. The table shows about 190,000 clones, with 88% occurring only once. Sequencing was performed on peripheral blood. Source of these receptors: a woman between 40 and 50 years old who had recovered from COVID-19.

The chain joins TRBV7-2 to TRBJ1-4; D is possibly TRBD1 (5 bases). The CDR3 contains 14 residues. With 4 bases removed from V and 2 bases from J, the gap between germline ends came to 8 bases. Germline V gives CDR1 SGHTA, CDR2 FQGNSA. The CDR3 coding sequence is TGTGCCAGCAGCTCCAGGGTCACTAATGAAAAACTGTTTTTT. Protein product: CASSSRVTNEKLFF. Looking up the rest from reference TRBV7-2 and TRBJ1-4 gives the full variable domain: GAGVSQSPSNKVTEKGKDVELRCDPISGHTALYWYRQSLGQGLEFLIYFQGNSAPDKSGLPSDRFSAERTGGSVSTLTIQRTQQEDSAVYLCASSSRVTNEKLFFGSGTQLSVL.

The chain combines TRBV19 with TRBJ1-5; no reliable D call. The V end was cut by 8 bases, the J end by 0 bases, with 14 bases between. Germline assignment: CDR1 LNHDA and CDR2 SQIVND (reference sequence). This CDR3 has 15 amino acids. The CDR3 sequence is CASRGGEYSNQPQHF. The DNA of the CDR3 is TGTGCCAGTCGAGGCGGGGAATATAGCAATCAGCCCCAGCATTTT.

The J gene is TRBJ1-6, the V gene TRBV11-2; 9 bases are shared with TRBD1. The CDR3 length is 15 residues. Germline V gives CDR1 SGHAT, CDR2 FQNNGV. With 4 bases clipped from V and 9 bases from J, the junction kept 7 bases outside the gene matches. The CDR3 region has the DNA TGTGCCAGCAGCTACCCGGGACAGGGCACTTCACCCCTCCACTTT. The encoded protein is CASSYPGQGTSPLHF.

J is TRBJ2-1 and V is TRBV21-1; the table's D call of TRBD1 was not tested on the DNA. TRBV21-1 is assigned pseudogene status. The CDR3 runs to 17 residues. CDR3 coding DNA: TGTGCCAGCAGCGCCCCCACGAGACAGGTGGCCTACAATGAGCAGTTCTTC. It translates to CASSAPTRQVAYNEQFF.

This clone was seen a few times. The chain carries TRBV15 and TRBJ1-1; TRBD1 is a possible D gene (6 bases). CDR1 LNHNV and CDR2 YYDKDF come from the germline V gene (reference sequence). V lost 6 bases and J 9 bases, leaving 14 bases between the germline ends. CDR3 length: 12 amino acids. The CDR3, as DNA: TGTGCCACCAGTGATACCGGGACACAAGCTTTCTTT. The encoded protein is CATSDTGTQAFF.

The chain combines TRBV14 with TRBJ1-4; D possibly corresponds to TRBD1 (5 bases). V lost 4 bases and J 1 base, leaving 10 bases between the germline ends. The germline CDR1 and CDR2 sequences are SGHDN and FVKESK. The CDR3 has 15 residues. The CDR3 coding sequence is TGTGCCAGCAGCCCAAGGAGGGGAACTAATGAAAAACTGTTTTTT. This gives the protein CASSPRRGTNEKLFF.

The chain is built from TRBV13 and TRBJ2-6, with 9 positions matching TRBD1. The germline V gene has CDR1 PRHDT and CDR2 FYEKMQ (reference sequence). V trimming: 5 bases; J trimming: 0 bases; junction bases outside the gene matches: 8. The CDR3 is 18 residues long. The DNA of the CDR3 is TGTGCCAGCAGCAGGCGGGACAGGGCCTTCTCTGGGGCCAACGTCCTGACTTTC. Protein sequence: CASSRRDRAFSGANVLTF.

The CDR3 region is CASSSGQVSYEQYF. In DNA, the CDR3 is TGTGCCAGCAGCTCCGGACAGGTTTCCTACGAGCAGTACTTC. The chain couples TRBV13 to TRBJ2-7; TRBD1 matches 7 bases. The V segment lost 4 bases and the J segment 1 base; nucleotides outside the gene matches: 4. This CDR3 is 14 amino acids long. In germline, CDR1 is PRHDT, CDR2 FYEKMQ (reference sequence).

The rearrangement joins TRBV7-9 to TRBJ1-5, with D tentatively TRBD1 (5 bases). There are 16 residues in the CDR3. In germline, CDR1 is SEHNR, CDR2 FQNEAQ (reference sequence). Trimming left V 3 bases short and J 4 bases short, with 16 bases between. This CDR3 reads CASSFSGHDMNQPQHF. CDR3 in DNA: TGTGCCAGCAGCTTTTCCGGACACGACATGAATCAGCCCCAGCATTTT.

CDR3 nucleotide sequence: TGTGCCAGCAGCTTAGAGTGGACTAGCGGGAGCGGGGAGCAGTTCTTC. This sequence encodes CASSLEWTSGSGEQFF. The V and J genes are TRBV11-1 and TRBJ2-1; the match to TRBD2 covers 13 bases. With V trimmed by 1 base and J by 10 bases, 7 bases remained unmatched. The CDR3 consists of 16 residues. CDR1 is SGHAT, CDR2 FQDESV, per germline (reference sequence). Full variable domain (remainder filled in from reference TRBV11-1 and TRBJ2-1): EAEVAQSPRYKITEKSQAVAFWCDPISGHATLYWYRQILGQGPELLVQFQDESVVDDSQLPKDRFSAERLKGVDSTLKIQPAELGDSAMYLCASSLEWTSGSGEQFFGPGTRLTVL.

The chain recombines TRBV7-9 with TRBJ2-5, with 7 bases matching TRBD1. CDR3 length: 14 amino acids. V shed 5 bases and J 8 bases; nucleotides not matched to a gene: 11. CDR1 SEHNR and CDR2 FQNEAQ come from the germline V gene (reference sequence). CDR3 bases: TGTGCCAGCAGCACCGGGACAGCGCAGTTAACCCAGTACTTC. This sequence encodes CASSTGTAQLTQYF.

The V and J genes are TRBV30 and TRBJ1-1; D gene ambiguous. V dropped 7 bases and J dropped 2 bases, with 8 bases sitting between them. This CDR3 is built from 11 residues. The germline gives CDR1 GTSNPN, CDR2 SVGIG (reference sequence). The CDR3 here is CAFTDNTEAFF. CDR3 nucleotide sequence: TGTGCCTTTACAGATAACACTGAAGCTTTCTTT.

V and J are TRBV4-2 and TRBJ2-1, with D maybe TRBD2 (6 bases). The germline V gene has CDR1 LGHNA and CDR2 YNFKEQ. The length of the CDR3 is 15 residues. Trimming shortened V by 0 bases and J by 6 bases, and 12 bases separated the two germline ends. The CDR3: CASSQDGRSLNEQFF. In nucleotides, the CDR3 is TGTGCCAGCAGCCAAGACGGGAGATCCCTCAATGAGCAGTTCTTC.

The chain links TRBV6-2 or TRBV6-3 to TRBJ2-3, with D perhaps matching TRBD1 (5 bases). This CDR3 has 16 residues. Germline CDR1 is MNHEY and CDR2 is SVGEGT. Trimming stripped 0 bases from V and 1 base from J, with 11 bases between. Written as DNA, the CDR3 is TGTGCCAGCAGTTACTCGTTTGTAGGGGGCACAGATACGCAGTATTTT. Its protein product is CASSYSFVGGTDTQYF.

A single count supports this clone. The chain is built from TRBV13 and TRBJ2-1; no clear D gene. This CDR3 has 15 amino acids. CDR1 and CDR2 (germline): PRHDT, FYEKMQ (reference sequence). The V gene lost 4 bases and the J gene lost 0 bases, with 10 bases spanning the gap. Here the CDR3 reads CASSSYSSSYNEQFF. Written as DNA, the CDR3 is TGTGCCAGCAGCTCCTACAGTAGCTCCTACAATGAGCAGTTCTTC.